A few counts support the clone carrying this T cell receptor (beta chain). Antigen unknown. This record comes from a study of cytomegalovirus exposure and HLA in healthy donors. Whole-study results and caveats: As was reported, the classifier diagnosed cytomegalovirus status with high specificity and sensitivity. A likely sequencing artifact accounted for one observed cluster of highly shared sequence variants. In an earlier analysis, productive rearrangement rates for most beta V segments clustered near 90% or 30%. Later analysis demonstrated an association between a missense DCLRE1C variant and TCR beta V- and J-gene trimming.

Germline V CDR1 and CDR2: SGHKS, YYEKEE (reference sequence). The CDR3 sequence is 15 residues long. V lost 4 bases and J 8 bases, leaving 18 bases between the germline ends. Vbeta (60) and Jbeta (13) primers were used in the PCR. TCRdb's table, derived via immunoSEQ multiplex PCR, lists solely in-frame clones and lacks some. The sample contains tens of thousands of clones, around 74% of which appear only once. The sequence was collected from a woman aged 25-40 years in good health and CMV-seropositive. The V gene is TRBV5-5, the J gene TRBJ1-4; D is possibly TRBD1 (6 bases). Sequencing input: PBMCs. CDR3 bases: TGTGCCAGCAGCCTCCGGGAGGGGGTCTTCGAAAAACTGTTTTTT. Its translation is CASSLREGVFEKLFF.